The source of this TCR beta chain is a study of cytomegalovirus exposure and HLA in healthy donors. The study ran its PCR with 60 Vbeta and 13 Jbeta primers. The table came from immunoSEQ multiplex PCR; TCRdb's copy has only in-frame clones and leaves some out. The table shows fewer than 150,000 clones, with roughly 76% occurring only once. Sequences were obtained from PBMCs. The TCR sequence derives from a man aged 18 to 29 in good health and CMV-seronegative.

CDR3 region: CASSSTGAFNSPLHF. CDR3 coding DNA: TGTGCCAGCAGCTCAACAGGGGCATTCAATTCACCCCTCCACTTT. The rearrangement joins TRBV7-9 to TRBJ1-6; 7 bases line up with TRBD1. The germline V gene has CDR1 SEHNR and CDR2 FQNEAQ (reference sequence). V lost 4 bases, J lost 7 bases, and 7 bases stayed unmatched. The CDR3 runs 15 residues.